The 29 T cell receptor beta chains in this list originate from one sample, sequenced in a study of siplizumab effects on memory and regulatory T cells. Profiling relied on immunoSEQ multiplex PCR, and the TCRdb table lists in-frame clones only, not all of them. The sample has some 100,000 clones; roughly 96% are singletons. Sequencing input: naive CD4+ T cells sorted from blood. The receptors shown here come from a human donor in good health.

The rearrangement joins TRBV28 to TRBJ2-7, with D uncertain. CDR3 length: 12 residues. CDR1 and CDR2 from the germline V gene are MDHEN and SYDVKM. V lost 6 bases to trimming and J lost 1 base, with 7 bases between them. CDR3 protein: CASRGRSYEQYF. Written as DNA, the CDR3 is TGTGCCAGCAGGGGTCGGTCCTACGAGCAGTACTTC. Looking up the rest from reference TRBV28 and TRBJ2-7 gives the full variable domain: DVKVTQSSRYLVKRTGEKVFLECVQDMDHENMFWYRQDPGLGLRLIYFSYDVKMKEKGDIPEGYSVSREKKERFSLILESASTNQTSMYLCASRGRSYEQYFGPGTRLTVT.

The chain uses TRBV5-5 and TRBJ1-2, with a tentative D call TRBD1 (5 bases). CDR1 and CDR2 (germline): SGHKS, YYEKEE (reference sequence). The CDR3 is 16 amino acids. The ends were cut back, 1 base at V and 6 bases at J, with 19 bases in the middle. CDR3 sequence reads: CASSLFPQGAIDGYTF. The CDR3 region has the DNA TGTGCCAGCAGCTTGTTCCCGCAGGGTGCTATCGATGGCTACACCTTC.

The chain's CDR3 is CSVKQGTSGPQHF. CDR3 in DNA: TGCAGCGTTAAACAGGGAACCAGCGGGCCCCAGCATTTT. The chain employs TRBV29-1 and TRBJ1-5, with D tentatively TRBD1 (6 bases). There are 13 residues in the CDR3. Germline loops: CDR1 SQVTM, CDR2 ANQGSEA. Trimming took 5 bases from V and 9 from J, leaving 17 bases between them.

This chain connects TRBV27 to TRBJ2-3; D perhaps matches TRBD2 (6 bases). This CDR3 region has 17 residues. CDR1 is MNHEY, CDR2 SMNVEV, per germline (reference sequence). V gave up 6 bases and J gave up 2 bases, with 21 bases separating them. The DNA for the CDR3 is TGTGCCAGCAGCTCCCCCCCTGCGGGGAAGACCACAGATACGCAGTATTTT. Amino acids: CASSSPPAGKTTDTQYF.

This clone was recorded once. The chain has TRBV6-5 and TRBJ1-2, with D possibly being TRBD1 (5 bases). The V end lost 0 bases, the J end lost 8 bases, and 16 bases lay between the germline ends. The CDR3 is 15 amino acids. Germline-derived CDR1 and CDR2 are MNHEY and SVGAGI. CDR3: CASSYSAGQGLGYTF. The CDR3 coding sequence is TGTGCCAGCAGTTACTCCGCCGGCCAGGGCCTCGGCTACACCTTC.

This clone was observed once. The rearrangement links TRBV21-1 to TRBJ2-7; the listed D gene, TRBD1, was not tested against the DNA. TRBV21-1 is a known pseudogene. CDR3 length: 15 amino acids. CDR3 sequence: CASSKTGTGMEEQYF. DNA for the CDR3: TGTGCCAGCAGCAAAACCGGGACAGGGATGGAGGAGCAGTACTTC.

The V call is TRBV6-1, the J call TRBJ1-3; a weak D match, TRBD1 (5 bases). Germline V gene sequence: CDR1 MNHNS, CDR2 SASEGT. V was trimmed by 8 bases and J by 2 bases, leaving 13 bases between them. This CDR3 contains 14 residues. CDR3 sequence reads: CASGGVPTGNTIYF. The CDR3 DNA follows: TGTGCCAGCGGGGGGGTCCCAACTGGAAACACCATATATTTT.

This rearrangement joins TRBV5-1 to TRBJ2-2, with TRBD2 identical over 7 bases. This CDR3 region has 16 residues. The V gene's germline CDR1 is SGHRS and CDR2 YFSETQ. Germline trimming cut 4 bases from V and 1 base from J; bases unmatched to any gene: 7. CDR3 protein: CASSPRAGENTGELFF. CDR3 DNA sequence: TGCGCCAGCAGCCCCCGGGCGGGGGAGAACACCGGGGAGCTGTTTTTT.

The chain couples TRBV25-1 to TRBJ2-2; D unclear. V lost 1 base, J lost 4 bases, and 10 bases lay in between. CDR3 length equals 15 residues. CDR1 is MGHDK and CDR2 is SYGVNS in the germline V gene. CDR3 amino acids: CASSELQQATGELFF. The CDR3, as DNA: TGTGCCAGCAGTGAATTGCAGCAAGCCACCGGGGAGCTGTTTTTT.

On this clone: This sample also contains other DNA sequences that code for the same CDR3. As DNA, the CDR3 is TGCAGTGTGGCGGGCCAAGAGACCCAGTACTTC. Protein: CSVAGQETQYF. The rearrangement joins TRBV20-1 to TRBJ2-5, with D possibly matching TRBD2 (5 bases). CDR3 length: 11 residues. Looked up from germline, CDR1 is DFQATT and CDR2 is SNEGSKA (reference sequence). V gave up 7 bases and J gave up 1 base, with 7 bases separating them.

This clone was detected only once. The chain links TRBV15 to TRBJ1-2, with 7 bases identical to TRBD1. J was trimmed by 4 bases and V by 8 bases; bases with no gene match: 4. CDR1 LNHNV and CDR2 YYDKDF come from the germline V gene (reference sequence). The CDR3 is made up of 12 amino acids. CDR3 protein: CATGGTAYGYTF. CDR3 bases: TGTGCCACCGGGGGGACAGCCTATGGCTACACCTTC.

The J gene is TRBJ2-6, the V gene TRBV7-9, with D possibly called TRBD1 or TRBD2 (5 bases each). The germline CDR1 and CDR2 sequences are SEHNR and FQNEAQ (reference sequence). Deletions cut 5 bases from V and 4 bases from J, with 9 bases between. This CDR3 contains 14 residues. In DNA form, the CDR3 reads TGTGCCAGCAGCCGGGGCCCCGGGGCCAACGTCCTGACTTTC. It yields the protein CASSRGPGANVLTF.

This clone was picked up one time. This sequence joins TRBV7-8 and TRBJ2-7, with 10 bases matching TRBD2. Unmatched junction bases numbered 11, after V lost 7 bases and J lost 2 bases. The CDR3 covers 16 residues. The V gene's germline CDR1 is SGHVS and CDR2 FQNEAQ. The CDR3 region is CASTHLSGGTPYEQYF. Here the CDR3 DNA reads TGTGCCAGCACCCACCTTAGCGGGGGGACTCCCTACGAGCAGTACTTC.

This rearrangement joins TRBV18 to TRBJ2-7; D is unclear. The CDR3 contains 14 residues. V was clipped by 2 bases and J by 0 bases, with 8 bases between them. From germline, CDR1 is KGHSH and CDR2 LQKENI. CDR3 sequence reads: CASSPNLDSYEQYF. CDR3 nucleotides: TGTGCCAGCTCACCAAATCTTGACTCCTACGAGCAGTACTTC.

V gene TRBV5-1 combines with J gene TRBJ2-5; tentatively, D is TRBD1 or TRBD2 (5 bases each). The DNA matches TRBJ2-7 better at its end, which makes the J call doubtful. Germline V gene lookup returns CDR1 SGHRS and CDR2 YFSETQ. The CDR3 is made up of 15 amino acids. The CDR3 bases are TGCGCCAGCAGCTTGGAGGCAGGGAGCTCCTACGAGCAGTACTTC. It yields the protein CASSLEAGSSYEQYF.

Only a few counts were recorded for this clone. The V gene is TRBV2, the J gene TRBJ2-2; 12 positions agree with TRBD2. V gave up 4 bases and J gave up 5 bases; unmatched junction bases: 5. The V gene's germline CDR1 is SNHLY and CDR2 FYNNEI. The CDR3 covers 16 residues. The CDR3 protein is CASSASGGALTGELFF. The CDR3 coding sequence is TGTGCCAGCAGTGCTAGCGGGGGGGCCTTGACCGGGGAGCTGTTTTTT.

The rearrangement uses TRBV15 and TRBJ2-3; 13 positions agree with TRBD2. The CDR3 spans 16 residues. Trimming cost V 5 bases and J 2 bases; bases outside gene matches: 4. CDR1 and CDR2 from the germline V gene are LNHNV and YYDKDF (reference sequence). CDR3 loop: CATSGGLAGSTDTQYF. The CDR3 bases are TGTGCCACCAGCGGGGGACTAGCGGGGTCCACAGATACGCAGTATTTT.

The chain employs TRBV2 and TRBJ2-7, with TRBD2 matching over 16 bases. V gave up 6 bases and J gave up 7 bases; unmatched junction bases: 15. Looked up from germline, CDR1 is SNHLY and CDR2 is FYNNEI. The CDR3 loop spans 18 amino acids. This CDR3 reads CASRATGTSGGALGEQYF. CDR3 coding DNA: TGTGCCAGCAGGGCTACCGGGACTAGCGGGGGGGCCTTGGGAGAGCAGTACTTC.

This chain links TRBV2 with TRBJ2-7, with TRBD2 matching over 11 bases. Looked up from germline, CDR1 is SNHLY and CDR2 is FYNNEI. The CDR3 extends over 14 amino acids. V gave up 2 bases and J gave up 6 bases; unmatched junction bases: 3. The CDR3 sequence: CASSETSGGSEQYF. CDR3 coding DNA: TGTGCCAGCAGTGAAACTAGCGGGGGCTCCGAGCAGTACTTC. Using reference TRBV2 and TRBJ2-7 for the parts outside the CDR3, the full variable domain is EPEVTQTPSHQVTQMGQEVILRCVPISNHLYFYWYRQILGQKVEFLVSFYNNEISEKSEIFDDQFSVERPDGSNFTLKIRSTKLEDSAMYFCASSETSGGSEQYFGPGTRLTVT.

V and J are TRBV28 and TRBJ1-4; D is undetermined. V lost 3 bases, J lost 3 bases, and 11 bases lay in between. The CDR3 runs 15 residues. Germline loops: CDR1 MDHEN, CDR2 SYDVKM. CDR3 nucleotides: TGTGCCAGCAGTTTCACGACAACCTCTAATGAAAAACTGTTTTTT. Translation gives CASSFTTTSNEKLFF.

The J gene is TRBJ1-5, the V gene TRBV5-6; 9 bases agree with TRBD1. The CDR3 loop spans 16 amino acids. J was trimmed by 1 base and V by 4 bases; bases with no gene match: 6. The germline CDR1 and CDR2 sequences are SGHDT and YYEEEE. The CDR3 loop reads CASSHGTGISNQPQHF. The CDR3 DNA sequence: TGTGCCAGCAGCCATGGGACAGGGATAAGCAATCAGCCCCAGCATTTT.

The chain joins TRBV7-6 to TRBJ2-7, with D tentatively TRBD1 (5 bases). The germline V and J ends were trimmed by 0 bases and 5 bases, with 11 bases remaining between them. The CDR3 totals 14 residues. The germline gives CDR1 SGHVS, CDR2 FNYEAQ. The CDR3 nucleotides read TGTGCCAGCAGCTTAGCCGACAGAAGGGACGAGCAGTACTTC. As protein: CASSLADRRDEQYF.

The chain employs TRBV6-6 and TRBJ1-5; a possible D gene is TRBD1 (5 bases). There are 14 residues in the CDR3. The V end was cut by 2 bases, the J end by 4 bases, with 9 bases between. CDR1 and CDR2 (germline): MNHNY, SVGAGI (reference sequence). DNA of the CDR3: TGTGCCAGCAGTTACAGGGGCGAAAATCAGCCCCAGCATTTT. The encoded protein is CASSYRGENQPQHF.

The chain recombines TRBV18 with TRBJ2-6; TRBD1 is a possible D gene (6 bases). Germline-derived CDR1 and CDR2 are KGHSH and LQKENI. Trimming shortened V by 5 bases and J by 0 bases, and 11 bases separated the two germline ends. This CDR3 has 16 amino acids. The CDR3 loop reads CASSEGVGSGANVLTF. DNA for the CDR3: TGTGCCAGCTCAGAGGGGGTCGGCTCTGGGGCCAACGTCCTGACTTTC.

The chain links TRBV4-3 to TRBJ1-3; D possibly corresponds to TRBD1 (5 bases). Trimming left V 0 bases short and J 2 bases short, with 11 bases between. The CDR3 is made up of 16 amino acids. Germline values: CDR1 LGHNA, CDR2 YSLEER. The CDR3 nucleotides read TGCGCCAGCAGCCAAGAAGGGGTTGGTACTGGAAACACCATATATTTT. As protein: CASSQEGVGTGNTIYF.

The CDR3 sequence is CASSQDPGGAPPREQYF. CDR3 sequence (DNA): TGTGCCAGCAGCCAAGACCCTGGGGGGGCCCCACCACGCGAGCAGTACTTC. This chain links TRBV4-2 with TRBJ2-7; a weak D match, TRBD2 (7 bases). Trimming took off 0 bases at V and 6 bases at J, with 21 bases between the two ends. CDR3 length: 17 residues. Per the germline V gene, CDR1 is LGHNA and CDR2 is YNFKEQ.

The V and J genes are TRBV19 and TRBJ2-2; a possible D gene is TRBD1 (6 bases). Germline values: CDR1 LNHDA, CDR2 SQIVND (reference sequence). With 5 bases removed from V and 7 bases from J, the gap between germline ends came to 17 bases. CDR3 length: 15 amino acids. The chain's CDR3 is CASSPRLQGIGELFF. CDR3 nucleotides: TGTGCCAGTAGTCCTCGTTTACAGGGAATCGGGGAGCTGTTTTTT.

The V and J genes are TRBV29-1 and TRBJ2-7, with D unresolved. The length of the CDR3 is 12 residues. Trimming pared 2 bases from V and 3 bases from J, leaving 8 bases between. From germline, CDR1 is SQVTM and CDR2 ANQGSEA. DNA for the CDR3: TGCAGCGTTGAATATAATAGCTACGAGCAGTACTTC. This encodes CSVEYNSYEQYF.

V usage is TRBV10-3 and J usage is TRBJ1-3; D not resolved. Germline CDR1 reads ENHRY; CDR2 reads SYGVKD. Trimming left V 6 bases short and J 0 bases short, with 9 bases between. This CDR3 contains 14 residues. This chain's CDR3 is CAISTVSSGNTIYF. The CDR3 coding sequence is TGTGCCATCAGCACGGTGAGCTCTGGAAACACCATATATTTT.